This T cell receptor (beta chain) was documented in a study of CD8 T cells in Susac syndrome (dated by TCRdb to the late 2010s). Regarding the complete study: The study used repertoire sequencing to test whether antigen drove CD8+ T cell activation and differentiation in Susac syndrome. CD8+ T cell repertoire clonality was compared between around eleven healthy donors, some 14 Susac syndrome patients and around 15 multiple sclerosis patients. On the study overall, not on this receptor specifically: The study acknowledged that relatively few individuals were included in the TCR sequencing and HLA analysis.

RNA was extracted with the RNeasy kit and about 0.5 to 1 ug was reverse transcribed using random hexamers. TCR beta CDR3 regions were amplified with the immunoSEQ multiplex PCR assay covering 54 Vbeta and 13 Jbeta segments. Bias from PCR amplification was corrected by using a synthetic template baseline for primer optimization and for computational correction. Concerning the study's data processing: Only productive sequences were kept, with reads annotated to V, D and J genes according to IMGT and analyzed in immunoSEQ Analyzer. Clonality was computed as one minus Shannon entropy normalized by log2 of the number of productive unique sequences. For each patient and control, public and private clones were evaluated among the 100 most prevalent clones. Clones were defined as Susac-specific if absent from the healthy and MS cohorts, from some 1,000 published viral clones and from other ImmuneACCESS disease sequences. TCRdb reanalyzed the raw reads on its own, using fastp at Q25 for trimming and MiXCR for clone calling, and kept in-frame beta chains. Here each entry gathers all rows of one CDR3 protein and keeps the most common genes and DNA. V and J calls and clone size were set by TCRdb, not the authors. The sample data list around 300,000 distinct CDR3 sequences, and about 82% of these were observed just once. Approximately 0.2% of the sample comes from the top ten.

This clonotype appeared a single time. There is no known antigen for this receptor. Within one base of it there is no much larger clone, and no base qualities were kept. One read is thin evidence. Trimming at the junction amounts to 8 bases on V and 4 bases on J, and the germline ends lie 12 bases apart. According to the germline V gene, CDR1 reads SGHNT and CDR2 reads YENEEA. The CDR3 covers 13 residues, taking in both the cysteine and the phenylalanine. The DNA shown is the 39-base CDR3, in frame from base 1. High-throughput TCR beta sequencing profiled peripheral blood CD8+ and CD4+ T cells from healthy donors, Susac syndrome patients and multiple sclerosis patients. Treatment-naive patients with stable or active relapsing-remitting disease fulfilling revised McDonald criteria were used as multiple sclerosis controls. Bulk CD8+ and CD4+ T cells were purified by magnetic negative isolation, whereas CD8+ TEMRA cells were enriched by FACS. Blood was collected in EDTA tubes and processed within 24 hours, with PBMCs isolated through density gradient centrifugation. PBMCs intended for TCR sequencing were frozen in liquid nitrogen and were later thawed in a 37 degrees C water bath. The sorted or isolated CD4+, CD8+ and CD8+ TEMRA cells reached a purity of at least 90%.

The TCR was taken from a human donor with multiple sclerosis. The sample consisted of CD8+ T cells from PBMCs. The chain is encoded by TRBV11-3 joined to TRBJ2-1, with the D gene call left open. In nucleotides, the sequence is TGTGCCAGCGCGGTAGGGTCTTACAATGAGCAGTTCTTC. This sequence encodes CASAVGSYNEQFF.